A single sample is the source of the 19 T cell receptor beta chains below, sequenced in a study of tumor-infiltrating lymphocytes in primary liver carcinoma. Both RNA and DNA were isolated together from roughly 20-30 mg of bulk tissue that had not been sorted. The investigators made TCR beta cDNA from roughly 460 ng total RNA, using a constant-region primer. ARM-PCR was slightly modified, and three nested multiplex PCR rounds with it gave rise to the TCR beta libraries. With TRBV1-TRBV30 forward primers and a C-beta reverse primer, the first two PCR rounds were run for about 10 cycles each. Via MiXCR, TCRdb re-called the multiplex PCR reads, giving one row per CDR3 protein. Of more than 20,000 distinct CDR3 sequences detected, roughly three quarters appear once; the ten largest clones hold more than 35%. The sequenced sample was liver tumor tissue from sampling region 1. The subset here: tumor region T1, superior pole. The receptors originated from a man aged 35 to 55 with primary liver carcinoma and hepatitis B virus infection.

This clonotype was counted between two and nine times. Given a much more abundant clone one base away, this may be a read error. CDR3 protein: CASNGGVGYHGYTF. The CDR3 DNA is TGTGCCAGCAATGGTGGGGTAGGGTATCATGGCTACACCTTC. This chain joins TRBV25-1 and TRBJ1-2, with D unclear. Germline CDR1 reads MGHDK; CDR2 reads SYGVNS. This CDR3 has 14 amino acids. V lost 7 bases and J lost 6, with 18 bases in between.

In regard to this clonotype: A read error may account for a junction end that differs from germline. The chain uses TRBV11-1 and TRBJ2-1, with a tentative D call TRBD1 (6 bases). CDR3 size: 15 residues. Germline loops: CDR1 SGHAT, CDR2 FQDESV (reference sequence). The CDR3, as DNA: TGTGCCAGCACCTTAACCGGGACAACCTACAATGAGTGGTTCTTC. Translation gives CASTLTGTTYNEWFF.

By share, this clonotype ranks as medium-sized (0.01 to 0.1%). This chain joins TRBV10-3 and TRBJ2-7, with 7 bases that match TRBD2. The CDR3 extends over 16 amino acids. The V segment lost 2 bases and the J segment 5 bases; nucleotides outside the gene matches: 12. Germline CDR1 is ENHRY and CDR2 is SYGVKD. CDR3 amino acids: CAISERLADRRNEQYF. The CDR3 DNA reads TGTGCCATCAGTGAGAGGCTAGCGGACCGTCGGAACGAGCAGTACTTC.

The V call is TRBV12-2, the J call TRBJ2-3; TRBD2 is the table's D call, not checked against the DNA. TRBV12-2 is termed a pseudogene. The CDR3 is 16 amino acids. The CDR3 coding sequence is TGTGCAAGTCGCCCCGGACAGCGGCAAAACACAGATACCCAGTATTTT. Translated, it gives CASRPGQRQNTDTQYF.

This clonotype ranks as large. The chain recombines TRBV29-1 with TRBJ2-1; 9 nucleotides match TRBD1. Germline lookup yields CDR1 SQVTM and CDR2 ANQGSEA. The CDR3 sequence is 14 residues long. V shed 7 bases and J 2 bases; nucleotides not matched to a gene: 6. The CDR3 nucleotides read TGCAGCGGGATCGGACAGGGGACCTACAATGAGCAGTTCTTC. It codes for CSGIGQGTYNEQFF.

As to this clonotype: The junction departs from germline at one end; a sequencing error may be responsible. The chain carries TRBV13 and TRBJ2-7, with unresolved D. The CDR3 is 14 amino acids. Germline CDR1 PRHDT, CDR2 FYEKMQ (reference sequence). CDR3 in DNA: TGTGCCAGCAGCATACAGCTCCGGAATCCCGAGCAGCACTTC. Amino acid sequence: CASSIQLRNPEQHF. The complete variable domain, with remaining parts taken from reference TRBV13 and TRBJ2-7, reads AAGVIQSPRHLIKEKRETATLKCYPIPRHDTVYWYQQGPGQDPQFLISFYEKMQSDKGSIPDRFSAQQFSDYHSELNMSSLELGDSALYFCASSIQLRNPEQHFGPGTRLTVT.

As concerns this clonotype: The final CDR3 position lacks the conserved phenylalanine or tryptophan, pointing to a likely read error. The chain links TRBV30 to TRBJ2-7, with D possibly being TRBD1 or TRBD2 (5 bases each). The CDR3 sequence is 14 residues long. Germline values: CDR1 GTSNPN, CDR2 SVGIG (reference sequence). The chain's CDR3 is CAWSLYPGPYEQYL. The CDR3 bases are TGTGCCTGGAGTCTATATCCGGGACCCTACGAACAGTACCTC.

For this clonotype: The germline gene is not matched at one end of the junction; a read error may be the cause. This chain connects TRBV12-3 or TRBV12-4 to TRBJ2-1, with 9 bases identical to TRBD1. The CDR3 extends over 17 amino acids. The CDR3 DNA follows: TGTGCTAGCAGTTTAGCCCGGACAGGGGACATATACAATGAGGAGTTCTTC. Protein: CASSLARTGDIYNEEFF.

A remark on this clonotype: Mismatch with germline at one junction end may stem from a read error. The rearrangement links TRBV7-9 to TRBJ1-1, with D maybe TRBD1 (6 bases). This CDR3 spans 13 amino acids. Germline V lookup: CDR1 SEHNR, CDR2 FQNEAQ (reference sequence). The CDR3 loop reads CASSLRVGGNAFF. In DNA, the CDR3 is TGTGCTAGCAGCCTCCGGGTCGGGGGCAACGCTTTCTTT.

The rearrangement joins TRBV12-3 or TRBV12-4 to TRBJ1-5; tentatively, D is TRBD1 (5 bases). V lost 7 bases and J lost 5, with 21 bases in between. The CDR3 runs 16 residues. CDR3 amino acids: CASIRLDTGTDQPQHF. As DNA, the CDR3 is TGTGCCAGCATCCGATTAGATACGGGGACCGATCAGCCCCAGCATTTT.

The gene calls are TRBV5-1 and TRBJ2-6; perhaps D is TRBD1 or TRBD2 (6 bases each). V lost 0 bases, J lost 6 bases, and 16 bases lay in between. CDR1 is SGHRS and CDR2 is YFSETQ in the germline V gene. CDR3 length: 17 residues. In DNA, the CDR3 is TGCGCCAGCAGCTTGGTCGAACAGGGAGGTGTGGCCAACGTCCTGACTTTC. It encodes CASSLVEQGGVANVLTF.

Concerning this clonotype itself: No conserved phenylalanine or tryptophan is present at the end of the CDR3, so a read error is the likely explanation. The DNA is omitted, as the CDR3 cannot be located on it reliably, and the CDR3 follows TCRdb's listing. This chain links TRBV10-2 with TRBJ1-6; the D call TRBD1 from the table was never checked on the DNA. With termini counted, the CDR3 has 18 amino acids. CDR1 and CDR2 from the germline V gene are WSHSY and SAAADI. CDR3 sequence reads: CAGSETKTGLSYNSPLLS.

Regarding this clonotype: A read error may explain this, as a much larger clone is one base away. CDR3 sequence: CASSSPGTSGVYRETQYF. The CDR3, as DNA: TGTGCCAGCAGCTCACCGGGGACTAGCGGAGTGTACCGAGAGACCCAGTACTTC. This chain uses TRBV7-9 with TRBJ2-5; the match to TRBD2 covers 11 bases. CDR1 and CDR2 from the germline V gene are SEHNR and FQNEAQ (reference sequence). This CDR3 contains 18 residues. With 4 bases clipped from V and 4 bases from J, the junction kept 14 bases outside the gene matches.

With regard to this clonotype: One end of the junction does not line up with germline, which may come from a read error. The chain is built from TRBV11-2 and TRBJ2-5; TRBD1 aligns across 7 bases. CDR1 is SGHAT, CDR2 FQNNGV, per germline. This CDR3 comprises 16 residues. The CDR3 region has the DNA TGCGCTAGCAACCAAACTCCTGGCAGGGGGAAAGAGACCCAGTACTTC. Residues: CASNQTPGRGKETQYF. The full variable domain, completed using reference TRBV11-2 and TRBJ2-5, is EAGVAQSPRYKIIEKRQSVAFWCNPISGHATLYWYQQILGQGPKLLIQFQNNGVVDDSQLPKDRFSAERLKGVDSTLKIQPAKLEDSAVYLCASNQTPGRGKETQYFGPGTRLLVL.

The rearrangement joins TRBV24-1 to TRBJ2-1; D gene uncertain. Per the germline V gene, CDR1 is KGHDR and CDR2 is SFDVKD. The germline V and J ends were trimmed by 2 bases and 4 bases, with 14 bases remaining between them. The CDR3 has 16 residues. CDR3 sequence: CATSDSAWASYNEQFF. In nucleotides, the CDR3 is TGTGCCACCAGTGATTCCGCCTGGGCAAGTTACAATGAGCAGTTCTTC.

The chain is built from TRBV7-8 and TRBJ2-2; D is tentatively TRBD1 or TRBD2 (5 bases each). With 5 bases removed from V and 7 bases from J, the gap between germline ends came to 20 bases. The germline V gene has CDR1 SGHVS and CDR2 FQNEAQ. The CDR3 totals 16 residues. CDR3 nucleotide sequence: TGTGCCAGCAGCAGAATCCGAGCGGAGGACATCGGGGAGCTGTTTTTT. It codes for CASSRIRAEDIGELFF.

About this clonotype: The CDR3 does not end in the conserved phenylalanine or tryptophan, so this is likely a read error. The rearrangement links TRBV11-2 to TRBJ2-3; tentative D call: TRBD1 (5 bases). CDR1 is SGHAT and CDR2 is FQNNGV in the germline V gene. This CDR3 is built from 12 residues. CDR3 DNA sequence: TGTGTCAGCAGCGCCAGCACAGGTACGCAGTATATT. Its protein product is CVSSASTGTQYI.

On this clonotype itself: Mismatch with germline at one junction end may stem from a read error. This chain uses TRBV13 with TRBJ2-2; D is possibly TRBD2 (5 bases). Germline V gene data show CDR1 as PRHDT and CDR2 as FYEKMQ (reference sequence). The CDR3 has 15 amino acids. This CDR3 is CATSTTRINAGELFF. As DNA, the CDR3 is TGTGCCACCAGCACCACTAGGATCAACGCCGGGGAGTTGTTTTTT.

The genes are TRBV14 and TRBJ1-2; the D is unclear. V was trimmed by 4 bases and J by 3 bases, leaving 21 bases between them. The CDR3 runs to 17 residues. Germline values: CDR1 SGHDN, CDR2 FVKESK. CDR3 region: CASSRRYRPQEHYGYTF. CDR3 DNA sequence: TGTGCCAGCAGCCGAAGATATCGCCCTCAAGAGCACTATGGCTACACCTTC.